These T cell receptor beta chains were read from a single sample in a study of cytomegalovirus exposure and HLA in healthy donors. Generated by immunoSEQ multiplex PCR, the TCRdb table keeps only in-frame clones and is missing some. The listing records about 160,000 clones. The specimen sequenced was PBMCs. These receptors originate from an older woman in good health and CMV-seronegative. Each CDR3 is given with its conserved first and last residue.

TRBJ1-5	15	TRBV2	CASSGTMRGGQPQHF
TRBJ1-1	15	TRBV28	CASSFLGVFDTEAFF
TRBJ1-5	12	TRBV19	CASSIMGQPQHF
TRBJ2-7	16	TRBV19	CASSIVPTGSTYEQYF
TRBJ1-6	14	TRBV2	CARASTGFNSPLHF
TRBJ1-6	16	TRBV7-2	CASSLVGTGGQSPLHF
TRBJ2-7	14	TRBV29-1	CSVEGQGAIVGQYF
TRBJ1-2	14	TRBV29-1	CSVESLTGSYGYTF
TRBJ2-7	16	TRBV9	CASSSRAGLAGVEQYF
TRBJ1-2	15	TRBV5-5	CASRRTGVVGYGYTF
TRBJ2-2	14	TRBV6-1	CASSEAAYTGELFF
TRBJ2-4	18	TRBV14	CASSLIGSRVDSPNIQYF
TRBJ2-7	16	TRBV7-2	CASSNPSGVSRGEQYF
TRBJ2-7	17	TRBV5-1	CASSPDLGLAGTYEQYF
TRBJ1-1	14	TRBV9	CASSVHRESTEAFF
TRBJ2-3	18	TRBV4-2	CASSQVKTGGLSTDTQYF
TRBJ2-3	14	TRBV12-5	CASGQGQTTDTQYF
TRBJ1-1	19	TRBV7-2	CASSLVPYSRGLRSTEAFF
TRBJ1-2	13	TRBV25-1	CASSDTGGRGYTF
TRBJ2-7	15	TRBV6-1	CASSEVPTGGYEQYF
TRBJ1-4	16	TRBV19	CASSIAPGGFGEKLFF
TRBJ2-5	14	TRBV5-1	CASRLQGAQETQYF
TRBJ1-4	15	TRBV5-4	CASSLRQGANEKLFF
TRBJ2-3	17	TRBV7-8	CASSVKGQGESTDTQYF
TRBJ2-5	15	TRBV5-6	CASSKAGGPLETQYF
TRBJ2-7	16	TRBV4-1	CASSHFSGTGGGEQYF
TRBJ1-1	17	TRBV4-1	CASSRKGHNLWGTEAFF
TRBJ1-4	15	TRBV2	CASSAQGSTNEKLFF
TRBJ2-2	18	TRBV7-3	CASSLKGLAGKVVGELFF
TRBJ1-3	14	TRBV6-1	CASSIGGTGNTIYF
TRBJ1-1	11	TRBV29-1	CSVEDRGLAFF
TRBJ1-1	14	TRBV2	CASSLQPMNTEAFF
TRBJ1-6	12	TRBV11-3	CASSFINSPLHF
TRBJ2-2	14	TRBV4-2	CASSLGQDTGELFF
TRBJ1-1	11	TRBV18	CASSPDREAFF
TRBJ2-5	17	TRBV15	CATSRDEWDTPQETQYF
TRBJ2-3	14	TRBV5-8	CASSFGGASDTQYF
.	14	TRBV6-5	CASRSGGKTYEQYF
TRBJ1-3	17	TRBV18	CASSPTSGTFSGNTIYF
TRBJ1-1	15	TRBV25-1	CASSGAQGAPTEAFF
TRBJ1-3	13	TRBV10-3	CAISLNGGNTIYF
TRBJ1-1	13	TRBV7-3	CASSLEGNTEAFF
TRBJ2-1	15	TRBV7-9	CASSLVQGMINEQFF
TRBJ1-4	14	TRBV30	CAWEKETTNEKLFF
TRBJ2-7	17	TRBV2	CASSDGLAGDLLYEQYF
TRBJ2-3	13	TRBV7-2	CASSSRSGDTQYF
TRBJ1-1	12	TRBV11-2	CASSSADTEAFF
.	14	TRBV6-5	CASRRGQGFYEQYF
TRBJ1-2	19	TRBV6-1	CASSVRTAPLFNFPYGYTF
TRBJ2-3	16	TRBV4-3	CASSRVTGISTDTQYF
TRBJ2-7	14	TRBV18	CASSPNDKFYEQYF
TRBJ1-2	13	TRBV5-1	CASSFGQAGGYTF
TRBJ1-2	13	TRBV27	CASSLTGGLGYTF